This is a list of T cell receptor beta chains from one sample in a study of PD-1 blockade in classical Hodgkin lymphoma. Only in-frame clones appear in the TCRdb table, and some are missing; sequencing was by immunoSEQ multiplex PCR. The table shows fewer than 55,000 clones, with 78% occurring only once. This material consisted of peripheral blood mononuclear cells (PBMCs), taken before the fourth cycle of nivolumab. These receptor sequences come from a human donor with classical Hodgkin lymphoma. Each CDR3 is given with its conserved first and last residue. The D gene is left open where the match is weak. Some rows have no size entry. The others give once, few or many, or a class for an expanded clone.

>NA|NA|TRBJ2-1|TRBV7-2
TGTGCCAGCAGCTTATGGGCTAGCGAAGACAATGAGCAGTTCTTC
CASSLWASEDNEQFF
>NA|NA|TRBJ2-3|TRBV7-9
TGTGCCAGCAGCTTAGAGGGACTCGCAGATACGCAGTATTTT
CASSLEGLADTQYF
>NA|NA|TRBJ2-2|TRBV6-6
TGTGCCAGCAGTGACCGGGGGATCGGGGAGCTGTTTTTT
CASSDRGIGELFF
>NA|TRBD1|TRBJ1-5|TRBV6-6
TGTGCCAGCAGTTACGAGGGGGCCGTTAATCAGCCCCAGCATTTT
CASSYEGAVNQPQHF
>NA|NA|TRBJ2-3|TRBV7-7
TGTGCCAGCAGCTTAGGTGATTCTAGCACAGATACGCAGTATTTT
CASSLGDSSTDTQYF
>NA|TRBD1|TRBJ1-5|TRBV7-2
TGTGCCAGCAGCCAGGACAGGGGTCAGCCCCAGCATTTT
CASSQDRGQPQHF
>NA|TRBD1|TRBJ2-7|TRBV10-2
TGCGCCAGCAGAAGGGGACAGGGGGCAACGGTCGAGCAGTACTTC
CASRRGQGATVEQYF
>few|NA|TRBJ2-7|TRBV5-5
TGTGCCAGCAGCTTGGGTCCGGTTACCCTCTCCTACGAGCAGTACTTC
CASSLGPVTLSYEQYF
>NA|TRBD2|TRBJ2-7|TRBV10-3
TGTGCCATCAGTGACAGGGAGGGGTACGAGCAGTACTTC
CAISDREGYEQYF
>NA|TRBD1|TRBJ1-1|TRBV5-6
TGTGCCAGCAGCTTACCCGGGACAGGGAATACTGAAGCTTTCTTT
CASSLPGTGNTEAFF
>once|NA|TRBJ1-1|TRBV15
TGTGCCACCAGCAGAGGGACCGACGGCGAAGCTTTCTTT
CATSRGTDGEAFF
>NA|NA|TRBJ2-7|TRBV19
TGTGCCAGTGCAGCGTCCGGGGGCGCCGTCGGAGAGCAGTACTTC
CASAASGGAVGEQYF
>NA|NA|TRBJ1-1|TRBV5-4
TGTGCCAGCAGCTCACAGGGTAACACTGAAGCTTTCTTT
CASSSQGNTEAFF
>NA|TRBD1|TRBJ1-6|TRBV5-4
TGTGCCAGCAGCACTGGGGGGACAGGCTATAATTCACCCCTCCACTTT
CASSTGGTGYNSPLHF
>NA|NA|TRBJ2-1|TRBV5-1
TGCGCCAGCAGCTTGGGACAGACCTACAATGAGCAGTTCTTC
CASSLGQTYNEQFF
>few|NA|TRBJ2-3|TRBV9
TGTGCCAGCAGCGTAATCTCTAGCACAGATACGCAGTATTTT
CASSVISSTDTQYF
>NA|NA|TRBJ1-5|TRBV28
TGTGCCAGCAGTTTCGGGACGGGATCTCGGGTCGCTCAGCCCCAGCATTTT
CASSFGTGSRVAQPQHF
>NA|TRBD1|TRBJ2-1|TRBV2
TGTGCCAGCAGTGCCGACAGGGATCCATCCTACAATGAGCAGTTCTTC
CASSADRDPSYNEQFF
>NA|NA|TRBJ1-6|TRBV11-3
TGTGCCAGCAGCTTAAACGGGATTCTAGATTCACCCCTCCACTTT
CASSLNGILDSPLHF
>few|NA|TRBJ1-1|TRBV2
TGTGCCAGCAGTGACGCGGAATCGAACACTGAAGCTTTCTTT
CASSDAESNTEAFF
>few|NA|TRBJ1-2|TRBV30
TGTGCCTCAAATTATGGCCTAAACGATGGCTACACCTTC
CASNYGLNDGYTF
>NA|NA|TRBJ2-5|TRBV27
TGTGCCAGCAGTTTTCTCCAGGGTGAACAAGAGACCCAGTACTTC
CASSFLQGEQETQYF
>NA|NA|TRBJ2-5|TRBV18
TGTGCCAGCTCATTCGGACAGCAAGAGACCCAGTACTTC
CASSFGQQETQYF
>once|NA|TRBJ1-2|TRBV6-1
TGTGCCAGCAGTGAAGTGGGTCTTTGGGGCTACACCTTC
CASSEVGLWGYTF
>NA|NA|TRBJ2-1|TRBV9
TGTGCCAGCAGCGTAGGCGGTGAGCAGTTCTTC
CASSVGGEQFF
>once|NA|TRBJ1-1|TRBV5-1
TGCGCCAGCAGTCAACGGACGGAAAACACTGAAGCTTTCTTT
CASSQRTENTEAFF
>NA|NA|TRBJ1-4|TRBV12-5
TGTGCTAGTGTACCGGGACACTCAACTAATGAAAAACTGTTTTTT
CASVPGHSTNEKLFF
>NA|TRBD1|TRBJ2-2|TRBV12-5
TGTGCTAGTGGTTTGGTACGGACAGGGAACACCGGGGAGCTGTTTTTT
CASGLVRTGNTGELFF
>few|NA|TRBJ2-2|TRBV5-1
TGCGCCAGCAGCTTGGGACACTCGAACACCGGGGAGCTGTTTTTT
CASSLGHSNTGELFF
>NA|NA|TRBJ1-4|TRBV28
TGTGCCAGCAGCCAAAGAGTAATTAATGAAAAACTGTTTTTT
CASSQRVINEKLFF
>NA|NA|TRBJ1-5|TRBV19
TGTGCCAGTCATTTGAGACCAACAGAGTCTAATCAGCCCCAGCATTTT
CASHLRPTESNQPQHF
>NA|NA|TRBJ2-3|TRBV7-9
TGTGCCAGCAGCCCCAGCACAGATACGCAGTATTTT
CASSPSTDTQYF
>few|NA|TRBJ1-1|TRBV18
TGTGCCAGCTCACCATCGAGGGACACTGAAGCTTTCTTT
CASSPSRDTEAFF
>few|NA|TRBJ2-2|TRBV25-1
TGTGCCAGCAGTTTTGGGGGGGGCCGCACCGGGGAGCTGTTTTTT
CASSFGGGRTGELFF
>NA|NA|TRBJ2-1|TRBV6-6
TGTGCCAGCAGCTACGGACAGATCGATGAGCAGTTCTTC
CASSYGQIDEQFF
>NA|NA|TRBJ1-6|TRBV5-1
TGCGCCAGCAGCTTGGCCCTCCGTTCACCCCTCCACTTT
CASSLALRSPLHF
>NA|TRBD1|TRBJ1-1|TRBV18
TGTGCCAGCTCACCGATCGGGACAGGGGAAACTGAAGCTTTCTTT
CASSPIGTGETEAFF
>NA|NA|TRBJ1-1|TRBV7-3
TGTGCCAGCAGCCCACAGGGGAACACTGAAGCTTTCTTT
CASSPQGNTEAFF
>once|TRBD2|TRBJ2-3|TRBV4-2
TGTGCCAGCAGCCAACCTAGCGGGGGGGGCCCGGATACGCAGTATTTT
CASSQPSGGGPDTQYF
>NA|TRBD1|TRBJ1-2|TRBV7-2
TGTGCCAGCAGCTCTGGGACAGCTTATGGCTACACCTTC
CASSSGTAYGYTF
>few|TRBD1|TRBJ1-2|TRBV5-5
TGTGCCAGCAGCGAGTTGACAGGGAGCTATGGCTACACCTTC
CASSELTGSYGYTF
>NA|NA|TRBJ2-2|TRBV29-1
TGCAGCGTGGATGAAGGAGCTGGGTTGCCCGGGGAGCTGTTTTTT
CSVDEGAGLPGELFF
>NA|NA|TRBJ1-2|TRBV19
TGTGCCAGTAGTATGCGGGGGGCAAACTATGGCTACACCTTC
CASSMRGANYGYTF
>NA|TRBD2|TRBJ2-3|TRBV7-8
TGTGCCAGCAGGTTAGGGTACGCCGGGGGGGCAACAGATACGCAGTATTTT
CASRLGYAGGATDTQYF
>NA|NA|TRBJ2-3|TRBV19
TGTGCCAGTAGTCAGACAGGTGGGTCAGATACGCAGTATTTT
CASSQTGGSDTQYF
>NA|NA|TRBJ2-3|TRBV11-3
TGTGCCAGCAGCGCGGACAGCCTTAGCACAGATACGCAGTATTTT
CASSADSLSTDTQYF
>few|NA|TRBJ2-3|TRBV5-1
TGCGCCAGCAGCTTGGCCATGGATACGCAGTATTTT
CASSLAMDTQYF
>NA|NA|TRBJ2-3|TRBV11-2
TGTGCCAGCAACAATCAGGGTACGGGAAATACGCAGTATTTT
CASNNQGTGNTQYF
>NA|NA|TRBJ2-3|TRBV5-4
TGTGCCAGCAGGTGGGGGGGCCATGGCACAGATACGCAGTATTTT
CASRWGGHGTDTQYF
>NA|NA|TRBJ2-7|TRBV11-2
TGTGCCAGCAGCTTCTCACAGCGTCACTACGAGCAGTACTTC
CASSFSQRHYEQYF
>NA|TRBD2|TRBJ2-3|TRBV19
TGTGCCAGTAGTTGGGGCAGCGGGGGGCCAACCACAGATACGCAGTATTTT
CASSWGSGGPTTDTQYF
>once|NA|TRBJ2-7|TRBV6-6
TGTGCCAGCAGTAAAGCAGGCGAAAGCTCCTACGAGCAGTACTTC
CASSKAGESSYEQYF
>NA|NA|TRBJ2-7|TRBV23-1
TGCGCCAGCCTGTATCCGGGACAAAGAAACTCCTACGAGCAGTACTTC
CASLYPGQRNSYEQYF
>NA|NA|TRBJ1-4|TRBV30
TGTGCCTGGAGTTACTTTAGAGGGGCAACTAATGAAAAACTGTTTTTT
CAWSYFRGATNEKLFF
>NA|TRBD2|TRBJ2-2|TRBV5-4
TGTGCCAGCAGCTTGCCACTAGCGGGGGGGCCCGGGGAGCTGTTTTTT
CASSLPLAGGPGELFF